A single sample is the source of the 23 T cell receptor beta chains below, sequenced in a study of molecular identifiers for immune sequencing clone quantification. TCRdb reanalysed the PCR reads using MiXCR and keeps one entry per CDR3 protein. The data show about 100,000 distinct CDR3 sequences, around 20% seen once. Sequenced sample: naive CD8+ T cells from blood, with Jurkat cell RNA spiked in. As for subset: FACS-sorted CD8+CD4-CCR7+CD45RA+ naive T cells. Every receptor here comes from a human donor in good health. Some libraries in this study had Jurkat cell RNA spiked in.

The CDR3 DNA reads as TGTGCCAGCAGCTCGCCCCCTTCGCGAGAGCAGTTCTTC. Translating gives CASSSPPSREQFF. This chain connects TRBV5-4 to TRBJ2-1; D ambiguous. The CDR3 totals 13 residues. CDR1 is SGHNT and CDR2 is YYREEE in the germline V gene (reference sequence). The ends were cut back, 3 bases at V and 10 bases at J, with 14 bases in the middle.

The V gene is TRBV9, the J gene TRBJ2-7, with TRBD1 identical over 9 bases. Germline V gives CDR1 SGDLS, CDR2 YYNGEE. The CDR3 is made up of 16 amino acids. V lost 0 bases to trimming and J lost 0 bases; unmatched junction nucleotides: 4. The CDR3 reads CASSVGTGVLSYEQYF. CDR3 in DNA: TGTGCCAGCAGCGTAGGGACAGGGGTCCTCTCCTACGAGCAGTACTTC.

This clonotype was counted at least ten times. V is TRBV5-6 and J is TRBJ2-3, with 10 bases lining up with TRBD1. The CDR3 sequence is 15 residues long. The J segment lost 2 bases and the V segment lost 4 bases, leaving 4 bases of the junction unmatched. Germline V gene data show CDR1 as SGHDT and CDR2 as YYEEEE. For the CDR3, the DNA is TGTGCCAGCAGCCTGGGACAGGGGCCCACAGATACGCAGTATTTT. Its translation is CASSLGQGPTDTQYF.

With respect to this clonotype: This clone may be a read error of a much larger clone one base away. The V and J genes are TRBV4-2 and TRBJ2-7; D possibly corresponds to TRBD1 (6 bases). The CDR3 is made up of 16 amino acids. Looked up from germline, CDR1 is LGHNA and CDR2 is YNFKEQ. The V gene lost 0 bases and the J gene lost 0 bases, with 12 bases spanning the gap. The CDR3 DNA is TGTGCCAGCAGCCAAGAAGCCGAAGGGGGCTCCTACGAGCAGTACTTC. This translates into CASSQEAEGGSYEQYF.

A word on this clonotype: This may come from a read error, since a much larger clone is one base off. CDR3 region: CASSDMGGPEAFF. In nucleotides, the CDR3 is TGTGCCAGCAGTGACATGGGGGGCCCTGAAGCTTTCTTT. This chain connects TRBV7-8 to TRBJ1-1; possible D gene TRBD1, 6 bases. Per germline, CDR1 SGHVS and CDR2 FQNEAQ. Trimming took 6 bases from V and 6 from J, leaving 14 bases between them. The CDR3 is made up of 13 amino acids.

Comments on this clonotype: A read error is possible here, since a much larger clone lies one base away. The chain is built from TRBV14 and TRBJ2-5; perhaps TRBD2 as D (5 bases). The CDR3 is 13 residues long. CDR1 is SGHDN and CDR2 is FVKESK in the germline V gene. CDR3 loop: CASSLRTWETRYF. CDR3 DNA sequence: TGTGCCAGCAGCCTACGCACTTGGGAGACCCGGTACTTC.

The chain joins TRBV15 to TRBJ2-1, with 9 bases lining up with TRBD2. Germline values: CDR1 LNHNV, CDR2 YYDKDF (reference sequence). The CDR3 contains 15 residues. The V gene end was trimmed by 0 bases and the J gene end by 7 bases; junction bases not matched to a gene: 4. The CDR3 loop reads CATSRDQTSGNEQFF. In DNA form, the CDR3 reads TGTGCCACCAGCAGAGATCAGACTAGCGGAAATGAGCAGTTCTTC.

There are a few counts of this clonotype. The V gene is TRBV7-8, the J gene TRBJ2-2, with unresolved D. Trimming cost V 6 bases and J 1 base, with 18 bases left between them. CDR3 length: 17 residues. Germline CDR1 and CDR2: SGHVS and FQNEAQ. The DNA for the CDR3 is TGTGCCAGCAGAGGACGAGGTCAGGCATGGAACACCGGGGAGCTGTTTTTT. As protein: CASRGRGQAWNTGELFF.

Many counts were recorded for this clonotype. V usage is TRBV4-3 and J usage is TRBJ2-3; TRBD2 matches at 7 bases. Germline CDR1 LGHNA, CDR2 YSLEER. V was pared by 0 bases and J by 0 bases, with 9 bases of the junction left unmatched. The CDR3 has 18 residues. The CDR3 protein is CASSQESRGEFSTDTQYF. CDR3 bases: TGCGCCAGCAGCCAAGAAAGCCGGGGGGAGTTTAGCACAGATACGCAGTATTTT.

This chain uses TRBV7-6 with TRBJ2-5; D possibly corresponds to TRBD2 (5 bases). The CDR3 length is 15 residues. Trimming took off 7 bases at V and 5 bases at J, with 20 bases between the two ends. The germline gives CDR1 SGHVS, CDR2 FNYEAQ. The CDR3 nucleotides are TGTGCCAGCACCCAGGAACGAGCGGAGGCCGAGACCCAGTACTTC. As protein: CASTQERAEAETQYF.

This clonotype was seen ten or more times. The rearrangement links TRBV4-1 to TRBJ2-1; D possibly corresponds to TRBD1 (5 bases). This CDR3 has 16 amino acids. From germline, CDR1 is MGHRA and CDR2 YSYEKL. The V end lost 2 bases, the J end lost 0 bases, and 11 bases lay between the germline ends. CDR3 sequence reads: CASSQSTVSSYNEQFF. The CDR3 coding sequence is TGCGCCAGCAGCCAATCGACAGTCAGCTCCTACAATGAGCAGTTCTTC.

This clonotype was observed at least ten times. The chain uses TRBV19 and TRBJ1-5; 11 bases match TRBD1. CDR3 length equals 15 residues. CDR1 LNHDA and CDR2 SQIVND come from the germline V gene (reference sequence). V lost 6 bases, J lost 7 bases, and 8 bases stayed unmatched. The CDR3 protein is CASRKGQGAWQPQHF. CDR3 in DNA: TGTGCCAGTAGAAAAGGACAGGGGGCATGGCAGCCCCAGCATTTT.

This clonotype was observed a handful of times. V and J are TRBV19 and TRBJ2-1; 13 bases are a match to TRBD2. The germline V gene has CDR1 LNHDA and CDR2 SQIVND (reference sequence). There are 19 residues in the CDR3. Trimming took 2 bases from V and 5 from J; bases not matched to a gene: 12. This chain's CDR3 is CASSISGTSGADPHNEQFF. DNA of the CDR3: TGTGCCAGTAGTATATCCGGGACTAGCGGGGCCGACCCCCACAATGAGCAGTTCTTC.

Note on this clonotype: At one end, the junction sequence differs from germline, possibly due to a read error. V usage is TRBV7-8 and J usage is TRBJ1-1, with a tentative D call TRBD1 (5 bases). This CDR3 has 15 residues. The germline V gene has CDR1 SGHVS and CDR2 FQNEAQ. CDR3 sequence reads: CASSSTGRENAEAFF. The CDR3 nucleotides read TGTGCCAGCAGCTCAACGGGCAGGGAGAACGCTGAAGCTTTCTTT.

This clonotype occurred a few times. V gene TRBV11-2 combines with J gene TRBJ1-1; D is uncertain. From germline, CDR1 is SGHAT and CDR2 FQNNGV. Trimming removed 5 bases from V and 5 bases from J, with 9 bases in between. This CDR3 has 12 amino acids. The CDR3 sequence is CASSPFGTEAFF. The CDR3 DNA sequence: TGTGCCAGCAGCCCATTCGGGACTGAAGCTTTCTTT.

This clonotype was counted once. One base away lies a much larger clone, so this may be a sequencing read error. The conserved closing phenylalanine or tryptophan is absent in this CDR3, likely reflecting a read error. The CDR3 nucleotides read TGTGCCAGCAGACCGACAGGGTTTAACACTGAAGCTTTCCTT. Translating it yields CASRPTGFNTEAFL. The chain is built from TRBV6-5 and TRBJ1-1; 7 positions match TRBD1. Trimming removed 6 bases from V and 2 bases from J; junction bases left unmatched: 6. Germline V CDR1 and CDR2: MNHEY, SVGAGI. The length of the CDR3 is 14 residues.

This clonotype was recorded at least ten times. V gene TRBV14 combines with J gene TRBJ1-4; 11 nucleotides match TRBD1. The CDR3 runs 15 residues. Per germline, CDR1 SGHDN and CDR2 FVKESK. The trim removed 4 bases at V and 7 bases at J, leaving 5 bases unmatched. CDR3 nucleotide sequence: TGTGCCAGCAGCCCGCCGGGACAGGGGGGTGAAAAACTGTTTTTT. It translates to CASSPPGQGGEKLFF.

This clonotype was counted many times. The chain couples TRBV28 to TRBJ1-5; 10 bases are a match to TRBD1. V gave up 6 bases and J gave up 5 bases; unmatched junction bases: 13. The CDR3 is made up of 17 amino acids. CDR1 and CDR2 from the germline V gene are MDHEN and SYDVKM. In DNA, the CDR3 is TGTGCCAGCAGGCTCCAAACGGGACAGGGGAATGATCAGCCCCAGCATTTT. It translates to CASRLQTGQGNDQPQHF. Complete variable domain (other parts from reference TRBV28 and TRBJ1-5): DVKVTQSSRYLVKRTGEKVFLECVQDMDHENMFWYRQDPGLGLRLIYFSYDVKMKEKGDIPEGYSVSREKKERFSLILESASTNQTSMYLCASRLQTGQGNDQPQHFGDGTRLSIL.

The rearrangement uses TRBV15 and TRBJ2-7, with 8 positions matching TRBD1. The germline V gene encodes CDR1 LNHNV and CDR2 YYDKDF (reference sequence). J lost 6 bases, V lost 5 bases, and 3 bases had no gene match. This CDR3 contains 12 residues. The CDR3 spells CATSPTGGEQYF. CDR3 DNA: TGTGCCACCAGCCCAACAGGGGGCGAGCAGTACTTC. Based on the CDR3 plus reference TRBV15 and TRBJ2-7, the full variable domain is DAMVIQNPRYQVTQFGKPVTLSCSQTLNHNVMYWYQQKSSQAPKLLFHYYDKDFNNEADTPDNFQSRRPNTSFCFLDIRSPGLGDTAMYLCATSPTGGEQYFGPGTRLTVT.

As to this clonotype: This may be a read error: a much more frequent sequence differs by one nucleotide. The chain carries TRBV7-4 and TRBJ1-4; 8 positions match TRBD1. CDR3 length: 14 residues. Germline-derived CDR1 and CDR2 are SGHVT and SQSDAQ. This CDR3 is CAGSYQGAGEKLFF. The DNA for the CDR3 is TGTGCCGGCAGCTACCAGGGGGCGGGCGAAAAACTGTTTTTT.

There are many counts of this clonotype. The chain uses TRBV5-1 and TRBJ1-4, with D possibly TRBD1 on 6 matching bases. Germline V lookup: CDR1 SGHRS, CDR2 YFSETQ. The CDR3 runs to 14 residues. The V end was cut by 4 bases, the J end by 3 bases, with 10 bases between. The CDR3 protein is CASSPGAPNEKLFF. Written as DNA, the CDR3 is TGCGCCAGCAGCCCGGGGGCCCCTAATGAAAAACTGTTTTTT.

To note about this clonotype: This may be a read error, as it is one base from a much larger clone. No conserved phenylalanine or tryptophan is present at the end of the CDR3, so a read error is the likely explanation. The chain carries TRBV10-3 and TRBJ1-1; D gene ambiguous. Trimming pared 2 bases from V and 8 bases from J, leaving 15 bases between. Per germline, CDR1 ENHRY and CDR2 SYGVKD. The CDR3 is 14 amino acids. Here the CDR3 reads CAISEPTRPTEAFS. DNA for the CDR3: TGTGCCATCAGTGAGCCCACAAGACCCACGGAAGCTTTCTCT.

This clonotype was detected many times. The rearrangement joins TRBV12-3 or TRBV12-4 to TRBJ1-5; possible D gene TRBD1, 6 bases. This CDR3 spans 14 amino acids. Trimming pared 8 bases from V and 7 bases from J, leaving 18 bases between. Written as DNA, the CDR3 is TGTGCCAGCCAAATCCCGGGGGCTGGACAGCCCCAGCATTTT. Its protein is CASQIPGAGQPQHF.